This T cell receptor beta chain was sequenced in a study of blood T cell repertoires in COVID-19 (dated by TCRdb to 2018 to 2021). Looking at the study overall: Samples from collaborators originated in the United States, Italy and Spain and spanned both the acute and convalescent phases of COVID-19. A de-identified subject ID, COVID-19 status, age in years and sex were almost always included in the sample metadata. The samples were drawn from the first 160 participants of the ongoing ImmuneRACE study and from 1,254 subjects provided by 6 global collaborators. The dataset comprised deeply sampled blood TCRbeta repertoires from subjects exposed to, actively infected with, or recovered from COVID-19. The material from the prospective study consisted of cDNA or gDNA derived from T cells, B-cell-depleted T cells, or PBMCs. HLA class I and class II types, where available, came from metadata supplied by the sample provider rather than from assay-based typing. The repertoires were released in a freely available public database intended as a resource for research on the immune response to SARS-CoV-2.

This clone appeared a few times. The antigen it binds to is not known. Base qualities are missing; no much larger clone stands one base away. Whole blood was collected in K2EDTA tubes by collaborating institutions according to the institutions' own protocols. For TCRbeta analysis, collaborators shipped samples in one of three forms: frozen whole blood, isolated PBMCs, or DNA extracted from either of those sample types. Taken from the germline V gene, the CDR1 and CDR2 loops are MNHEY and SVGAGI. The CDR3 runs 13 residues from the cysteine to the phenylalanine. CDR3 DNA is the only sequence kept; it has 39 bases, read in frame from the first base. The V end loses 8 bases and the J end loses 0 bases, and a stretch of 10 bases separates them. The immunoSEQ Assay, a bias-controlled multiplex PCR, was used to amplify TCRbeta CDR3 regions from genomic DNA. In the paper's pipeline: The number of nucleated cells in each sample was estimated by amplification of reference gene primers within the assay. To quantify the absolute abundance of each unique TCRbeta CDR3 rearrangement, sequence reads were collapsed and filtered. For each sample, productive Simpson clonality was calculated by taking the square root of Simpson's diversity index across productive rearrangements. TCRdb stores this immuneACCESS table with in-frame sequences only. Part of the clones is absent; in the studies checked, under half of the shortfall reflects unresolved V genes, and no reason is known for the rest. V and J calls and clone size follow that table, whereas D and trimming were derived from the DNA. For this sample the table gives 350,000 or so clones, of which around 82% were detected only once. The ten biggest clones cover roughly 3% of the sample.

Overall results and qualifications from the work: Clinical and demographic metadata were provided uncurated, with the amount varying by source and participant.

Rearrangement joined TRBV6-5 to TRBJ1-1, and possibly TRBD1, on 6 matching bases. The material sequenced was peripheral blood. The source of this sequence is a man aged 25-40 years with active or convalescent COVID-19. The DNA reads TGTGCCAGCCCGGGACACTTGAACACTGAAGCTTTCTTT. Protein translation: CASPGHLNTEAFF.